Below, 16 T cell receptor beta chains from the same sample are listed, as sequenced in a study of T cells in Graves' hyperthyroidism and ophthalmopathy. Amplification yielded TCR beta CDR3 regions, with RNA transcripts as the source. Primed by the HTBI set, a first-round RT-PCR was run on the TCR CDR3. TCRdb recomputed calls from the multiplex PCR reads with MiXCR, one row per CDR3 protein. Of about 680,000 distinct CDR3 sequences detected, 30% to 40% appear once; the ten largest clones hold roughly 31%. The sample was blood. All receptors come from a middle-aged woman with Graves' hyperthyroidism.

The J gene is TRBJ2-6, the V gene TRBV7-4; unclear D gene. From germline, CDR1 is SGHVT and CDR2 SQSDAQ. V dropped 11 bases and J dropped 4 bases, with 9 bases sitting between them. The CDR3 is 12 amino acids. For the CDR3, the DNA is TGTGCCTGCCTGGGGGGGGCCAACGTCCTGACTTTC. It encodes CACLGGANVLTF.

J is TRBJ2-2 and V is TRBV25-1; TRBD1 might be the D (5 bases). Per germline, CDR1 MGHDK and CDR2 SYGVNS. The CDR3 runs 15 residues. Trimming took off 6 bases at V and 2 bases at J, with 13 bases between the two ends. CDR3 protein: CASSRGRGNTGELFF. DNA of the CDR3: TGTGCCAGCAGCCGCGGTAGGGGTAACACCGGGGAGCTGTTTTTT.

The sample holds a few counts of this clonotype. The V call is TRBV6-6, the J call TRBJ1-4; the D is unclear. CDR3 size: 14 residues. Trimming cost V 4 bases and J 3 bases, with 9 bases left between them. Germline loops: CDR1 MNHNY, CDR2 SVGAGI (reference sequence). The CDR3 here is CASSSQESNEKLFF. DNA for the CDR3: TGTGCCAGCAGTTCTCAGGAATCTAATGAAAAACTGTTTTTT.

Many counts were recorded for this clonotype. The chain recombines TRBV11-1 with TRBJ2-7; D is unclear. V gave up 2 bases and J gave up 5 bases, with 13 bases separating them. Germline loops: CDR1 SGHAT, CDR2 FQDESV (reference sequence). The CDR3 has 14 residues. The DNA for the CDR3 is TGTGCCAGCAGCTTACAGGACCTACACCACGAGCAGTACTTC. Amino acids: CASSLQDLHHEQYF.

There are a few counts of this clonotype. The gene calls are TRBV6-6 and TRBJ1-1, with D tentatively TRBD1 (5 bases). The V end was cut by 2 bases, the J end by 5 bases, with 9 bases between. Germline CDR1 reads MNHNY; CDR2 reads SVGAGI (reference sequence). The CDR3 spans 13 residues. The CDR3 DNA sequence: TGTGCCAGCAGTTACCTCCGGGGGACTGAAGCTTTCTTT. It codes for CASSYLRGTEAFF.

At least ten counts were recorded for this clonotype. The chain links TRBV10-3 to TRBJ2-7; 13 bases are a match to TRBD2. CDR3 size: 16 residues. Per germline, CDR1 ENHRY and CDR2 SYGVKD. After removal of 3 bases from V and 4 bases from J, the junction contained 6 bases not matched to a gene. The CDR3 nucleotides read TGTGCCATCAGTGACCAGGGACTAGCGGGAAGGTACGAGCAGTACTTC. Translating it yields CAISDQGLAGRYEQYF.

With respect to this clonotype: Since a much larger clone is just one base distant, this may be a read error. V is TRBV24-1 and J is TRBJ2-5; D may be TRBD1 (6 bases). Looked up from germline, CDR1 is KGHDR and CDR2 is SFDVKD. This CDR3 spans 14 amino acids. CDR3 in DNA: TGTGCCACCAGTGATCTTATAGGGGGAGAGACCCAGTGCTTC. Encoded protein: CATSDLIGGETQCF.

With regard to this clonotype: This could be a read error, since a much larger clone is one nucleotide away. A read error is likely, as this CDR3 ends without the conserved phenylalanine or tryptophan. The V call is TRBV10-3, the J call TRBJ1-6, with D unresolved. CDR1 is ENHRY, CDR2 SYGVKD, per germline. The CDR3 spans 12 residues. The CDR3 loop reads CVTPGEFLGLHS. The CDR3 DNA reads TGTGTCACACCGGGAGAGTTCCTTGGCCTCCACTCT.

This chain links TRBV12-3 or TRBV12-4 with TRBJ1-1, with a tentative D call TRBD1 (6 bases). Trimming shortened V by 6 bases and J by 6 bases, and 14 bases separated the two germline ends. The CDR3 consists of 13 residues. The CDR3 sequence is CASSHGGYAEAFF. Written as DNA, the CDR3 is TGTGCCAGCAGCCATGGGGGCTACGCTGAAGCTTTCTTT.

Concerning this clonotype: This may arise from a read error, as a much more abundant clone is one base away. No conserved phenylalanine or tryptophan is present at the end of the CDR3, so a read error is the likely explanation. The genes are TRBV6-5 and TRBJ1-2, with 10 positions matching TRBD1. The CDR3 length is 15 residues. The germline V gene encodes CDR1 MNHEY and CDR2 SVGAGI. With V trimmed by 5 bases and J by 6 bases, 9 bases remained unmatched. CDR3 nucleotide sequence: TGTGCCAGCAGTCCGATCCGGACAGGGGGGCATGGCTACACCCTC. Residues: CASSPIRTGGHGYTL.

This clonotype occurred many times. This CDR3 is CASSAPGTVNSGANVLTF. The CDR3 DNA follows: TGTGCCAGCAGCGCCCCCGGGACTGTGAACTCTGGGGCCAACGTCCTGACTTTC. This chain links TRBV7-9 with TRBJ2-6; TRBD2 might be the D (6 bases). The CDR3 has 18 residues. Trimming left V 5 bases short and J 0 bases short, with 17 bases between. Germline assignment: CDR1 SEHNR and CDR2 FQNEAQ (reference sequence).

A note on this clonotype: At one boundary the junction diverges from the germline segment, which might be a read error. The genes are TRBV10-2 and TRBJ1-1; D gene unclear. CDR3 length equals 14 residues. Germline CDR1 and CDR2: WSHSY and SAAADI. CDR3 sequence (DNA): TGTGCCAGCAGCGGCGGACCGAGGAACACTGAAGCTTTCTTT. It translates to CASSGGPRNTEAFF.

The chain is built from TRBV4-3 and TRBJ2-3; D gene uncertain. Trimming took 7 bases from V and 2 from J, leaving 10 bases between them. Germline V gene lookup returns CDR1 LGHNA and CDR2 YSLEER. The CDR3 loop spans 13 amino acids. CDR3 loop: CASTRGPTDTQYF. As DNA, the CDR3 is TGCGCCAGCACTCGCGGACCCACAGATACGCAGTATTTT.

The sample holds many counts of this clonotype. The chain joins TRBV7-8 to TRBJ1-5, with D possibly being TRBD1 (5 bases). The CDR3 is 13 amino acids. The germline V gene encodes CDR1 SGHVS and CDR2 FQNEAQ. V lost 1 base and J lost 6, with 7 bases in between. CDR3 sequence reads: CASSLVGPQPQHF. As DNA, the CDR3 is TGTGCCAGCAGCTTAGTGGGGCCTCAGCCCCAGCATTTT.

This clonotype appeared a few times. The chain combines TRBV5-5 with TRBJ2-7; D gene ambiguous. The CDR3 is made up of 14 amino acids. V was cut by 0 bases and J by 7 bases, with 14 bases left in between. Germline values: CDR1 SGHKS, CDR2 YYEKEE (reference sequence). The CDR3 protein is CASSLGRSSWEQYF. The CDR3 DNA reads as TGTGCCAGCAGCTTGGGTCGTAGTTCTTGGGAGCAGTACTTC.

As regards this clonotype: This may be a read error, as it is one base from a much larger clone. The rearrangement uses TRBV6-1 and TRBJ1-1; D is undetermined. The CDR3 contains 14 residues. V was trimmed by 6 bases and J by 5 bases, leaving 16 bases between them. Germline loops: CDR1 MNHNS, CDR2 SASEGT. The CDR3 region is CASSPEAVATEAFF. The CDR3 nucleotides are TGTGCCAGCAGCCCAGAGGCGGTTGCGACTGAAGCTTTCTTT.